A single sample is the source of the 30 T cell receptor beta chains below, sequenced in a study of patients with pleural tuberculosis. Each CDR3 protein gets one entry after TCRdb re-called the reads with MiXCR. The profile shows around 50,000 distinct CDR3 sequences, 7.3% of them singletons. The receptors shown here come from a human donor with pleural tuberculosis.

This clonotype was seen many times. This rearrangement joins TRBV12-3 or TRBV12-4 to TRBJ1-1; perhaps TRBD1 as D (6 bases). The CDR3 runs 14 residues. Trimming stripped 3 bases from V and 6 bases from J, with 14 bases between. The chain's CDR3 is CASSLQGGGAEAFF. In nucleotides, the CDR3 is TGTGCCAGCAGTTTGCAGGGAGGGGGTGCTGAAGCTTTCTTT.

This clonotype was seen a handful of times. This chain joins TRBV11-1 and TRBJ2-1, with D hard to call. The ends were cut back, 5 bases at V and 9 bases at J, with 11 bases in the middle. The CDR3 runs to 12 residues. CDR1 is SGHAT and CDR2 is FQDESV in the germline V gene (reference sequence). CDR3 in DNA: TGTGCCAGCAGCCCAATGAATGTTGAGCAGTTCTTC. Its translation: CASSPMNVEQFF.

About this clonotype itself: At one boundary the junction diverges from the germline segment, which might be a read error. The chain recombines TRBV2 with TRBJ1-5; unclear D gene. CDR1 SNHLY and CDR2 FYNNEI come from the germline V gene. CDR3 length equals 15 residues. CDR3 sequence (DNA): TGTGTCAGCAGGTTCGGGAAGAACGTTAATCAGCCCCAGCATTTT. As protein: CVSRFGKNVNQPQHF.

Comments on this clonotype: This may be a read error: a much more frequent sequence differs by one nucleotide. The chain employs TRBV19 and TRBJ1-1; 7 nucleotides align to TRBD1. CDR1 LNHDA and CDR2 SQIVND come from the germline V gene (reference sequence). V lost 3 bases, J lost 4 bases, and 5 bases stayed unmatched. The CDR3 runs 14 residues. In DNA, the CDR3 is TGTGCCAGTAGTATTCCAGCAGGGGGCACTGAAGCTTTCTTT. Amino acid sequence: CASSIPAGGTEAFF.

This clonotype is medium-sized by share. The rearrangement joins TRBV27 to TRBJ1-5; 7 nucleotides match TRBD1. CDR3 size: 14 residues. Germline-derived CDR1 and CDR2 are MNHEY and SMNVEV (reference sequence). V lost 2 bases to trimming and J lost 7 bases; unmatched junction nucleotides: 5. Here the CDR3 reads CASSLGTGDQPQHF. CDR3 sequence (DNA): TGTGCCAGCAGTTTAGGTACAGGGGACCAGCCCCAGCATTTT.

This clonotype was detected only a few times. V usage is TRBV19 and J usage is TRBJ1-5; D is unresolved. The V end was cut by 4 bases, the J end by 11 bases, with 15 bases between. The germline gives CDR1 LNHDA, CDR2 SQIVND (reference sequence). The CDR3 contains 13 residues. Here the CDR3 DNA reads TGTGCCAGTAGTAGAGGTTTAAATCAAGCCCAGCATTTT. Amino acids: CASSRGLNQAQHF.

The sample holds a few counts of this clonotype. A much larger clone differs by one base, so this may be a read error. The J gene is TRBJ1-1, the V gene TRBV28, with unresolved D. Between the trimmed V and J ends, which lost 7 bases and 7 bases, there was a span of 13 bases. There are 12 residues in the CDR3. Germline values: CDR1 MDHEN, CDR2 SYDVKM. CDR3 DNA: TGTGCCAGCATCTTAAGGTCGAGTGAAGCTTTCTTT. The encoded protein is CASILRSSEAFF.

In this sample, this clonotype turned up many times. This chain links TRBV7-1 with TRBJ1-2; 7 bases agree with TRBD1. TRBV7-1 is an ORF; its function is uncertain. The CDR3 totals 15 residues. The J segment lost 0 bases and the V segment lost 3 bases, leaving 4 bases of the junction unmatched. In nucleotides, the CDR3 is TGTGCCAGCAGCTCCCGGGACAGAGCTAACTATGGCTACACCTTC. Its protein product is CASSSRDRANYGYTF.

The genes are TRBV5-1 and TRBJ2-3; D is unresolved. Germline V gene sequence: CDR1 SGHRS, CDR2 YFSETQ. There are 14 residues in the CDR3. Deletions cut 1 base from V and 4 bases from J, with 10 bases between. The CDR3 loop is CASSLSLGADTQYF. The DNA for the CDR3 is TGCGCCAGCAGCTTGAGTCTCGGAGCAGATACGCAGTATTTT.

This clonotype showed up many times. This sequence joins TRBV24-1 and TRBJ1-1; no reliable D call. Trimming removed 0 bases at V and 6 bases at J, with 13 bases between. In germline, CDR1 is KGHDR, CDR2 SFDVKD. The CDR3 covers 15 residues. The CDR3 loop is CATSDLALASPEAFF. In DNA form, the CDR3 reads TGTGCCACCAGTGATTTGGCACTCGCTAGTCCTGAAGCTTTCTTT.

This clonotype was counted at least ten times. The genes are TRBV19 and TRBJ2-5; no clear D gene. The CDR3 is made up of 13 amino acids. Trimming took off 7 bases at V and 5 bases at J, with 14 bases between the two ends. CDR1 and CDR2 from the germline V gene are LNHDA and SQIVND (reference sequence). DNA for the CDR3: TGTGCCAGTAAGCAACGCATAGGGGAGACCCAGTACTTC. Amino acids: CASKQRIGETQYF. Looking up the rest from reference TRBV19 and TRBJ2-5 gives the full variable domain: DGGITQSPKYLFRKEGQNVTLSCEQNLNHDAMYWYRQDPGQGLRLIYYSQIVNDFQKGDIAEGYSVSREKKESFPLTVTSAQKNPTAFYLCASKQRIGETQYFGPGTRLLVL.

As for this clonotype: A much larger clone sits a single nucleotide away, making a read error possible. CDR3 in DNA: TGTGCCAGTATGGGGGCTCCCCTCGGTGGCTGCACCTTC. Translating gives CASMGAPLGGCTF. This rearrangement joins TRBV19 to TRBJ1-2; D might be TRBD1 (6 bases). The CDR3 consists of 13 residues. The germline CDR1 and CDR2 sequences are LNHDA and SQIVND (reference sequence).

Note on this clonotype: This may be a read error: a much more frequent sequence differs by one nucleotide. This chain links TRBV12-3 or TRBV12-4 with TRBJ2-3; D ambiguous. The germline V and J ends were trimmed by 5 bases and 0 bases, with 12 bases remaining between them. CDR3 length equals 15 residues. The CDR3 nucleotides read TGTGCCAGCAGTCCCCGTGACAACAGCACAGATACGCAGTATTTT. As protein: CASSPRDNSTDTQYF.

This clonotype was detected many times. This chain connects TRBV5-1 to TRBJ1-5; D is uncertain. Germline V lookup: CDR1 SGHRS, CDR2 YFSETQ. V was clipped by 5 bases and J by 1 base, with 7 bases between them. This CDR3 spans 13 amino acids. For the CDR3, the DNA is TGCGCCAGCAGGGCAGACAGCAATCAGCCCCAGCATTTT. Its translation: CASRADSNQPQHF.

This clonotype occurred many times. The V call is TRBV19, the J call TRBJ1-5; D not certain. The CDR3 runs 15 residues. Germline values: CDR1 LNHDA, CDR2 SQIVND (reference sequence). V dropped 3 bases and J dropped 5 bases, with 14 bases sitting between them. This CDR3 is CASSILGRTDQPQHF. The CDR3 bases are TGTGCCAGTAGTATTTTAGGGAGGACGGATCAGCCCCAGCATTTT.

This clonotype appeared many times. The V call is TRBV4-2, the J call TRBJ2-5, with D unresolved. Trimming left V 4 bases short and J 4 bases short, with 13 bases between. CDR1 LGHNA and CDR2 YNFKEQ come from the germline V gene. This CDR3 is 14 amino acids long. The CDR3 nucleotides are TGTGCCAGCAGCCCCGTGGGTAGGGCAGAGACCCAGTACTTC. As protein: CASSPVGRAETQYF.

This clonotype was counted many times. This chain joins TRBV12-3 or TRBV12-4 and TRBJ2-1; TRBD2 matches 7 bases. This CDR3 is 17 amino acids long. J lost 5 bases, V lost 4 bases, and 14 bases had no gene match. The CDR3 is CASSSTPYREVDNEQFF. The DNA for the CDR3 is TGTGCCAGCAGTTCAACCCCCTACCGGGAGGTCGACAATGAGCAGTTCTTC.

For this clonotype: A read error may be the cause here, since a much bigger clone is one base away. This chain links TRBV9 with TRBJ1-1, with TRBD1 matching 9 bases. V was pared by 0 bases and J by 1 base, with 1 base of the junction left unmatched. The CDR3 length is 15 residues. Germline V gene data show CDR1 as SGDLS and CDR2 as YYNGEE. The CDR3, as DNA: TGTGCCAGCAGCGTAGAGGGACAGGGGAACACTGAAGCTTTCTTT. This encodes CASSVEGQGNTEAFF.

V is TRBV2 and J is TRBJ2-6; D gene unclear. The CDR3 is 14 amino acids. V dropped 3 bases and J dropped 2 bases, with 5 bases sitting between them. Per germline, CDR1 SNHLY and CDR2 FYNNEI. The CDR3 nucleotides are TGTGCCAGCAGTGACGATGCTGGGGCCAACGTCCTGACTTTC. Encoded protein: CASSDDAGANVLTF.

This clonotype was found a few times. The genes are TRBV5-1 and TRBJ2-1, with 13 nucleotides matching TRBD2. The CDR3 covers 15 residues. The V gene's germline CDR1 is SGHRS and CDR2 YFSETQ. Unmatched junction bases numbered 5, after V lost 4 bases and J lost 7 bases. In DNA, the CDR3 is TGCGCCAGCAGCGTTGGGACTAGCGGGATTAATGAGCAGTTCTTC. It encodes CASSVGTSGINEQFF.

This clonotype occurred many times. This chain joins TRBV6-2 or TRBV6-3 and TRBJ1-2; D possibly corresponds to TRBD1 (5 bases). This CDR3 is built from 14 residues. Germline values: CDR1 MNHEY, CDR2 SVGEGT. Between the trimmed V and J ends, which lost 3 bases and 8 bases, there was a span of 16 bases. The DNA for the CDR3 is TGTGCCAGCAGTTATGGCGGGGCCATTGGAGGCTACACCTTC. Its translation is CASSYGGAIGGYTF.

The sample holds a few counts of this clonotype. The gene calls are TRBV10-1 and TRBJ2-7, with D unclear. This CDR3 spans 11 amino acids. Per germline, CDR1 WNHNN and CDR2 SYGVQD (reference sequence). CDR3 sequence (DNA): TGCGCCAGCAGTGAGTCGAAAACAGTATCTGTC. Protein product: CASSESKTVSV.

As for this clonotype: The junction and the germline gene differ at one end; a read error may be behind it. The chain joins TRBV20-1 to TRBJ2-7; D is ambiguous. Germline V lookup: CDR1 DFQATT, CDR2 SNEGSKA (reference sequence). The CDR3 loop spans 10 amino acids. This CDR3 is CSASLQEQYF. The CDR3 DNA is TGCAGCGCTAGTCTCCAAGAGCAGTACTTC.

The rearrangement uses TRBV28 and TRBJ2-3; no definite D call. The CDR3 length is 17 residues. CDR1 is MDHEN and CDR2 is SYDVKM in the germline V gene. Trimming took 1 base from V and 0 from J, leaving 14 bases between them. This chain's CDR3 is CASSLLMVQTSTDTQYF. CDR3 coding DNA: TGTGCCAGCAGTTTATTGATGGTGCAAACTAGCACAGATACGCAGTATTTT.

This chain joins TRBV12-5 and TRBJ2-5; D is undetermined. The CDR3 runs 13 residues. V gave up 4 bases and J gave up 5 bases, with 11 bases separating them. Germline V CDR1 and CDR2: LGHNT, FRNRAP. CDR3 loop: CASGSWASETQYF. The DNA of the CDR3 is TGTGCTAGTGGTTCCTGGGCAAGCGAGACCCAGTACTTC.

This clonotype was counted many times. The gene calls are TRBV5-1 and TRBJ2-1; D unclear. There are 15 residues in the CDR3. Trimming stripped 4 bases from V and 4 bases from J, with 15 bases between. The V gene's germline CDR1 is SGHRS and CDR2 YFSETQ. The CDR3 bases are TGCGCCAGCAGCCCAGGACCCGGGCTGTACAATGAGCAGTTCTTC. This codes for CASSPGPGLYNEQFF.

This clonotype was recorded at least ten times. The chain has TRBV19 and TRBJ1-1; the match to TRBD1 covers 7 bases. CDR3 length: 16 residues. J lost 0 bases, V lost 4 bases, and 8 bases had no gene match. Germline V lookup: CDR1 LNHDA, CDR2 SQIVND (reference sequence). As DNA, the CDR3 is TGTGCCAGTAGTACTGGACAGGCTGTCATGAACACTGAAGCTTTCTTT. It specifies CASSTGQAVMNTEAFF. Variable domain in full (rest from reference TRBV19 and TRBJ1-1): DGGITQSPKYLFRKEGQNVTLSCEQNLNHDAMYWYRQDPGQGLRLIYYSQIVNDFQKGDIAEGYSVSREKKESFPLTVTSAQKNPTAFYLCASSTGQAVMNTEAFFGQGTRLTVV.

This clonotype has just a few counts. The chain is built from TRBV30 and TRBJ2-7, with 11 bases aligning to TRBD2. Germline values: CDR1 GTSNPN, CDR2 SVGIG (reference sequence). The CDR3 extends over 14 amino acids. Trimming removed 1 base from V and 7 bases from J; junction bases left unmatched: 6. In DNA form, the CDR3 reads TGTGCCTGGAGTGGGACTAGCGGGCGTTGGGAGCAGTACTTC. It encodes CAWSGTSGRWEQYF.

Ten or more counts support this clonotype. This chain links TRBV28 with TRBJ2-7; possible D gene TRBD1, 5 bases. The germline CDR1 and CDR2 sequences are MDHEN and SYDVKM. Trimming removed 4 bases from V and 3 bases from J, with 16 bases in between. The CDR3 consists of 15 residues. CDR3 sequence: CASSWTSQGLYEQYF. CDR3 DNA: TGTGCCAGCAGTTGGACGTCCCAGGGCCTCTACGAGCAGTACTTC.

This clonotype was found many times. V is TRBV20-1 and J is TRBJ1-5; 9 nucleotides line up with TRBD1. Germline lookup yields CDR1 DFQATT and CDR2 SNEGSKA (reference sequence). CDR3 size: 14 residues. V was clipped by 3 bases and J by 7 bases; unmatched bases: 7. This CDR3 is CSARGQGEEQPQHF. The CDR3 bases are TGCAGTGCTAGGGGACAGGGTGAAGAACAGCCCCAGCATTTT.